This entry describes one T cell receptor beta chain. The record originates from a study of blood T cell repertoires in COVID-19. The data were produced by immunoSEQ multiplex PCR, yet TCRdb's version contains in-frame clones alone and is incomplete. The sample has about 15,000 clones; 80% to 90% are singletons. This CDR3 is built from 14 residues. CDR1 is LNHDA and CDR2 is SQIVND in the germline V gene (reference sequence). V was trimmed by 1 base and J by 6 bases, leaving 10 bases between them. The J gene is TRBJ1-5, the V gene TRBV19; D gene unclear. Sequencing was carried out using peripheral blood. This clonotype originated in a human donor in a cohort sampled during active COVID-19. The CDR3 region has the DNA TGTGCCAGTAGTATAGCGGGGTTCGGTCAGCCCCAGCATTTT. Residues: CASSIAGFGQPQHF. Filled out from reference TRBV19 and TRBJ1-5, the complete variable domain reads DGGITQSPKYLFRKEGQNVTLSCEQNLNHDAMYWYRQDPGQGLRLIYYSQIVNDFQKGDIAEGYSVSREKKESFPLTVTSAQKNPTAFYLCASSIAGFGQPQHFGDGTRLSIL.